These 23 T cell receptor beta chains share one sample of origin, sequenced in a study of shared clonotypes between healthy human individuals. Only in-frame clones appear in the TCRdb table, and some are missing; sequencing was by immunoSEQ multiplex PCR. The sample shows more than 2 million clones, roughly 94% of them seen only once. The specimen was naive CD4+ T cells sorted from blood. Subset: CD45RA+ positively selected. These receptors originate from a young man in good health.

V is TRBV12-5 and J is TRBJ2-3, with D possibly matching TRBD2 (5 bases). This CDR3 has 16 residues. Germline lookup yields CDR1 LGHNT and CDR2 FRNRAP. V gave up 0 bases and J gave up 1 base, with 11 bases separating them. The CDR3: CASGLVRLAGTDTQYF. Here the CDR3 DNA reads TGTGCTAGTGGTTTGGTACGGCTAGCTGGCACAGATACGCAGTATTTT.

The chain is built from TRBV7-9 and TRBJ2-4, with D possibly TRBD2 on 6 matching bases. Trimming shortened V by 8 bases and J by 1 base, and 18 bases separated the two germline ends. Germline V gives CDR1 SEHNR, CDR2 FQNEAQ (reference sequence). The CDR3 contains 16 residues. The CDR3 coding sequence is TGTGCCAGCGCTGGGACGGTGAGCGGGGCCAAAAACATTCAGTACTTC. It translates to CASAGTVSGAKNIQYF.

The CDR3 nucleotides are TGTGCCAGCAGCCCTCTCAGACAGGGGGCGGGGACCCAGTACTTC. Its translation: CASSPLRQGAGTQYF. V and J are TRBV11-2 and TRBJ2-5, with 10 bases fitting TRBD1. The CDR3 covers 15 residues. V dropped 5 bases and J dropped 7; count of bases not matched to a gene: 10. Germline CDR1 SGHAT, CDR2 FQNNGV.

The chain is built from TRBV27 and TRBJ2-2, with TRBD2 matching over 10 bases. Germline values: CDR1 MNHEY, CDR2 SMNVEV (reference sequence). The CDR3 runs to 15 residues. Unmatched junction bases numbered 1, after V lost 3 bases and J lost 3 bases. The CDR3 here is CASSLGLAYTGELFF. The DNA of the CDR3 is TGTGCCAGCAGTTTGGGACTAGCGTACACCGGGGAGCTGTTTTTT.

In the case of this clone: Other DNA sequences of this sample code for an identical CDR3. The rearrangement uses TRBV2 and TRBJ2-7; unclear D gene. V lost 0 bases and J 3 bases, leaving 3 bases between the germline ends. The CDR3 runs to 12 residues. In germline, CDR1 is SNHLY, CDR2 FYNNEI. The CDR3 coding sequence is TGTGCCAGCAGTGAAGCGCGCTACGAGCAGTACTTC. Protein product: CASSEARYEQYF.

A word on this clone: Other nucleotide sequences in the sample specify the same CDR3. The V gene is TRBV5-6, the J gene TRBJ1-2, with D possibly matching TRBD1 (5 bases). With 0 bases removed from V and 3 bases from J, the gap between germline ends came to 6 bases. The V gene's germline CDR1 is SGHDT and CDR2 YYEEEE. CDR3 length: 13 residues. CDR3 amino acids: CASSLVGDYGYTF. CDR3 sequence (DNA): TGTGCCAGCAGCTTGGTAGGGGACTATGGCTACACCTTC.

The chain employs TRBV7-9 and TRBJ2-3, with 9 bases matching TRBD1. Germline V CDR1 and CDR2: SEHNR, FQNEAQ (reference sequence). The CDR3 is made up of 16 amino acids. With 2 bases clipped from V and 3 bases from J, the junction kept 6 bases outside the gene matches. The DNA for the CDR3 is TGTGCCAGCAGCTTATTAACAGGGGGCGTAACAGATACGCAGTATTTT. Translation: CASSLLTGGVTDTQYF.

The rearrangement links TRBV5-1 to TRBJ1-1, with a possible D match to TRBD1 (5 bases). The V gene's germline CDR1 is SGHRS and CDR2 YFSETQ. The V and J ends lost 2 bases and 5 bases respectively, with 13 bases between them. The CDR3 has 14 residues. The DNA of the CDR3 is TGCGCCAGCAGCTTTTCAGGGTTTGGGACTGAAGCTTTCTTT. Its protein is CASSFSGFGTEAFF.

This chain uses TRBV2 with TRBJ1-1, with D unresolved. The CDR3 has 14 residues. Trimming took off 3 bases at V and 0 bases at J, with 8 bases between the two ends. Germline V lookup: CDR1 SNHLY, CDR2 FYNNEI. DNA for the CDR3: TGTGCCAGCAGTGACGTTCTCCTGAACACTGAAGCTTTCTTT. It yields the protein CASSDVLLNTEAFF.

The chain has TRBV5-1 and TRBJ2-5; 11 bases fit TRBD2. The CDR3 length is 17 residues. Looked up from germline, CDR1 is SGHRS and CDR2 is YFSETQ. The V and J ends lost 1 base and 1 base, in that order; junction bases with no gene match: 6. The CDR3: CASSLSLAGGAQETQYF. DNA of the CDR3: TGCGCCAGCAGCTTGAGCCTAGCGGGGGGTGCCCAAGAGACCCAGTACTTC.

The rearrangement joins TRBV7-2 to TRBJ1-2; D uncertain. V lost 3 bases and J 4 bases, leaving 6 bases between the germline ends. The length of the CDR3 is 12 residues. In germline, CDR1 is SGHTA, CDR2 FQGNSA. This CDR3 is CASSFYSYGYTF. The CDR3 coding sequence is TGTGCCAGCAGCTTTTATAGCTATGGCTACACCTTC.

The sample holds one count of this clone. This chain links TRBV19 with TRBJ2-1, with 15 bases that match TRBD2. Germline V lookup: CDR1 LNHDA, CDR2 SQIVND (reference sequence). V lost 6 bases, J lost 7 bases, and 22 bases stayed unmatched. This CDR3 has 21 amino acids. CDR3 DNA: TGTGCCAGTAGGCCAACCTACGGGGGAAGAACCGGGACTAGCGGGAGGAATGAGCAGTTCTTC. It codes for CASRPTYGGRTGTSGRNEQFF. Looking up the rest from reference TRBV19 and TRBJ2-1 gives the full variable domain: DGGITQSPKYLFRKEGQNVTLSCEQNLNHDAMYWYRQDPGQGLRLIYYSQIVNDFQKGDIAEGYSVSREKKESFPLTVTSAQKNPTAFYLCASRPTYGGRTGTSGRNEQFFGPGTRLTVL.

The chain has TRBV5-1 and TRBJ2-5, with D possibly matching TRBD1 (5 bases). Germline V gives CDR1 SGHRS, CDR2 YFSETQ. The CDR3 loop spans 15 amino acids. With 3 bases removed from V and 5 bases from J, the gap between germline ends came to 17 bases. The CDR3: CASSSMGSTVETQYF. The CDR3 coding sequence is TGCGCCAGCAGCTCAATGGGATCGACAGTTGAGACCCAGTACTTC.

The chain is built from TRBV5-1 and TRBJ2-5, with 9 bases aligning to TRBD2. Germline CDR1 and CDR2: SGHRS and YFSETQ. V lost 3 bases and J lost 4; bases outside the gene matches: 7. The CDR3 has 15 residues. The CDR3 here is CASSSTSGGGETQYF. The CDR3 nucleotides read TGCGCCAGCAGCTCGACTAGCGGAGGAGGAGAGACCCAGTACTTC.

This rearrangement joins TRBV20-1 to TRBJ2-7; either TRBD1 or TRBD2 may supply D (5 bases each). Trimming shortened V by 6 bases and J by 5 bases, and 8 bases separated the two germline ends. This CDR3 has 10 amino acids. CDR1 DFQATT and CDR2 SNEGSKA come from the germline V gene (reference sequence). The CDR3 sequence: CSAGTDEQYF. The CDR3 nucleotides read TGCAGTGCCGGGACCGACGAGCAGTACTTC.

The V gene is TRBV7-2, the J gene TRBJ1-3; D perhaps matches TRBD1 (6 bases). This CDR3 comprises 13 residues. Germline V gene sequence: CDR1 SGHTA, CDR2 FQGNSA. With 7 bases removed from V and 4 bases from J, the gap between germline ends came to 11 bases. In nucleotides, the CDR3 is TGTGCCAGCACCACCCAGGGGGGAAACACCATATATTTT. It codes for CASTTQGGNTIYF.

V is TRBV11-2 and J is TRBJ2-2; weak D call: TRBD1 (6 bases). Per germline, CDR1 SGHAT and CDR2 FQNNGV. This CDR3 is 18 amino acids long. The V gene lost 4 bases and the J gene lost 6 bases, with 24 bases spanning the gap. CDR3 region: CASSSNTGLQVASGELFF. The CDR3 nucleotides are TGTGCCAGCAGCTCTAACACAGGGCTCCAAGTAGCTTCCGGGGAGCTGTTTTTT.

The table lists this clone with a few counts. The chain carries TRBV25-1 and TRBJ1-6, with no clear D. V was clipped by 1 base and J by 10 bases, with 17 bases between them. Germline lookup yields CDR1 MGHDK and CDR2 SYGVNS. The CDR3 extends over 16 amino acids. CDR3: CASSEWESSSGSPLHF. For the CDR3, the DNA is TGTGCCAGCAGTGAATGGGAGTCTTCCTCGGGCTCACCCCTCCACTTT.

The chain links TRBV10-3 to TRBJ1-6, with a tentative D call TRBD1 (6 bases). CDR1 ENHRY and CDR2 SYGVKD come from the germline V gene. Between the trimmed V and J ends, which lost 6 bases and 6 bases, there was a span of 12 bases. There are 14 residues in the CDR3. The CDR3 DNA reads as TGTGCCATCAGGGACGGACAGCTTAATTCACCCCTCCACTTT. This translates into CAIRDGQLNSPLHF.

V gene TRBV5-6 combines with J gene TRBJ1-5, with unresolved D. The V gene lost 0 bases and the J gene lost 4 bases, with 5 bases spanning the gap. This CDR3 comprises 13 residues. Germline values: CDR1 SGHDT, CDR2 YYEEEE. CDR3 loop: CASSLDQNQPQHF. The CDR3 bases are TGTGCCAGCAGCTTGGACCAAAATCAGCCCCAGCATTTT.

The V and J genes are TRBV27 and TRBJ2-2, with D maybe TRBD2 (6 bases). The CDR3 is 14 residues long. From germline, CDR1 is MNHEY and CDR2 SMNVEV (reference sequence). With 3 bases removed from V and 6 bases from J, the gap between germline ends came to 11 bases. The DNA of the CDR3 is TGTGCCAGCAGTTTCTGGAGGGATTCCGGGGAGCTGTTTTTT. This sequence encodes CASSFWRDSGELFF.

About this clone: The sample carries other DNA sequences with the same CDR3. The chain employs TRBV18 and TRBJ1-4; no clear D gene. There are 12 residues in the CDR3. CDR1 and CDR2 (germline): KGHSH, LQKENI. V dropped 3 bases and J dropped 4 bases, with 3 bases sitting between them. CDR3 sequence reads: CASSPGNEKLFF. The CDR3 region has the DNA TGTGCCAGCTCACCTGGTAATGAAAAACTGTTTTTT.

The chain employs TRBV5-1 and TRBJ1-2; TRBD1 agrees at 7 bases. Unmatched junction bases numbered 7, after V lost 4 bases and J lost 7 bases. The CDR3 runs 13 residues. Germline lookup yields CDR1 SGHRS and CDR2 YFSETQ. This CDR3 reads CASSAEGARGYTF. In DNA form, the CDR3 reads TGCGCCAGCAGCGCAGAGGGGGCTCGTGGCTACACCTTC.